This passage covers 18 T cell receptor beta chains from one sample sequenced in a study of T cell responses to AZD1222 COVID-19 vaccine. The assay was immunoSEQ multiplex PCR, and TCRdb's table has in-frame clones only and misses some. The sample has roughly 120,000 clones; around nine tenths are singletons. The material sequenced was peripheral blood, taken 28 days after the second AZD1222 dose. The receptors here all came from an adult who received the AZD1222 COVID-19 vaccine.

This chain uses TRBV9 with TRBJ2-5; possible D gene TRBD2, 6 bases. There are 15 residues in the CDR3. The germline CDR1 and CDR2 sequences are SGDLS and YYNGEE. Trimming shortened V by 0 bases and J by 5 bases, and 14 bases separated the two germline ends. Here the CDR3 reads CASSVDRGGMETQYF. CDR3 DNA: TGTGCCAGCAGCGTAGATAGGGGCGGGATGGAGACCCAGTACTTC.

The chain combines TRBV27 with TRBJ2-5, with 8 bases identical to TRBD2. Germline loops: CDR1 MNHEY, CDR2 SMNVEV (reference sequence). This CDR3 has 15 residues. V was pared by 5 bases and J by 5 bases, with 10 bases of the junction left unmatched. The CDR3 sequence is CASSPQNSGSETQYF. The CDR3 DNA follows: TGTGCCAGCAGTCCACAAAACAGCGGGAGTGAGACCCAGTACTTC.

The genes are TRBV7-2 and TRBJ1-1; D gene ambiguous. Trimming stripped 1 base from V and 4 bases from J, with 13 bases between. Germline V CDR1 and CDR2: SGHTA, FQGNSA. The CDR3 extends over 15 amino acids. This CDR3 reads CASSLEFGRGTEAFF. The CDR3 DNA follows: TGTGCCAGCAGCTTAGAGTTCGGACGGGGCACTGAAGCTTTCTTT.

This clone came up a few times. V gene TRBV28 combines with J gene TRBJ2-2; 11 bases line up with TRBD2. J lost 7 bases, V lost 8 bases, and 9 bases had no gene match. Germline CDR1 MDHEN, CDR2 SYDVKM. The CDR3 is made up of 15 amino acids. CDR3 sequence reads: CASRTSGRSSGELFF. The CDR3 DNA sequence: TGTGCCAGCCGAACTAGCGGGAGAAGTAGCGGGGAGCTGTTTTTT.

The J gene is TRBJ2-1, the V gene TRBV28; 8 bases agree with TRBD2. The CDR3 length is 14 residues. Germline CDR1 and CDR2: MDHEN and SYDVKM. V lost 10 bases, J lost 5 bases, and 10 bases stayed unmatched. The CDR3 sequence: CATEREGLDNEQFF. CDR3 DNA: TGTGCCACCGAACGGGAGGGCTTGGACAATGAGCAGTTCTTC.

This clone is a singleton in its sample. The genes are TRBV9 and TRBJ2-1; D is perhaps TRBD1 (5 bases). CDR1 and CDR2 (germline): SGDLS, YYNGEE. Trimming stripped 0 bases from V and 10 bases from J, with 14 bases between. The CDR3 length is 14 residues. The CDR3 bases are TGTGCCAGCAGCGTAGTAGGGGATTCGGCGGAGCAGTTCTTC. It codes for CASSVVGDSAEQFF.

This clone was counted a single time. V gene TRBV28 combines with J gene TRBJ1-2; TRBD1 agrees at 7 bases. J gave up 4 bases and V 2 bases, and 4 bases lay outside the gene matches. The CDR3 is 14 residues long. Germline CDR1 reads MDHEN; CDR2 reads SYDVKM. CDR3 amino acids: CASSLGTEAYGYTF. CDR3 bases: TGTGCCAGCAGTTTAGGGACAGAGGCCTATGGCTACACCTTC.

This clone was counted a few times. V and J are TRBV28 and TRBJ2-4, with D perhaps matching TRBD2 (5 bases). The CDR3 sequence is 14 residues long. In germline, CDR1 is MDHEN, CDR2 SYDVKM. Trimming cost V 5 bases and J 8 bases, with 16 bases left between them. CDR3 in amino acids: CASSPTRDVDIQYF. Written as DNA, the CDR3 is TGTGCCAGCAGTCCTACCCGGGATGTGGACATTCAGTACTTC.

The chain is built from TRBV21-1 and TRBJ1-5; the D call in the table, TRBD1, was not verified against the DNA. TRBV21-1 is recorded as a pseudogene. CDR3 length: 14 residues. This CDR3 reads CASRGQGVNQPQHF. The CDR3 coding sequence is TGTGCCAGCAGGGGACAGGGAGTTAATCAGCCCCAGCATTTT.

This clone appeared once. This chain's CDR3 is CASGRLGETQYF. The CDR3 DNA follows: TGTGCCAGCGGGAGGTTGGGAGAGACCCAGTACTTC. The chain carries TRBV28 and TRBJ2-5, with D perhaps matching TRBD2 (6 bases). In germline, CDR1 is MDHEN, CDR2 SYDVKM. The CDR3 has 12 amino acids. V was pared by 8 bases and J by 4 bases, with 11 bases between.

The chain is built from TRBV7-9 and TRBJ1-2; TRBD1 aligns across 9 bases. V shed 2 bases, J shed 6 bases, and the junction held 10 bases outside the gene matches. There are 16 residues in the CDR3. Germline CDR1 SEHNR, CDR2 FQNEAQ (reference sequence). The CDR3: CASSLNFPQGADGYTF. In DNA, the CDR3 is TGTGCCAGCAGCTTAAATTTCCCACAGGGGGCCGATGGCTACACCTTC.

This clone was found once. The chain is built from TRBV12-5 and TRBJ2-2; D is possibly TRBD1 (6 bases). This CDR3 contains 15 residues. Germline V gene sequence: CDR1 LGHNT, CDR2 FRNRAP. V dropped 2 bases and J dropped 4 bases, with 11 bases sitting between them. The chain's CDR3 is CASGLRGRGTGELFF. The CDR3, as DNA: TGTGCTAGTGGTTTGAGGGGCAGGGGCACCGGGGAGCTGTTTTTT.

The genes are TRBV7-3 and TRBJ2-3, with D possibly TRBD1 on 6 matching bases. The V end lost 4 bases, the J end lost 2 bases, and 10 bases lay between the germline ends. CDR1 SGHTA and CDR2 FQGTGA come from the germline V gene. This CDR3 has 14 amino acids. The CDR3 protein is CASSSGQYTDTQYF. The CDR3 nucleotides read TGTGCCAGCAGCTCCGGACAGTACACAGATACGCAGTATTTT.

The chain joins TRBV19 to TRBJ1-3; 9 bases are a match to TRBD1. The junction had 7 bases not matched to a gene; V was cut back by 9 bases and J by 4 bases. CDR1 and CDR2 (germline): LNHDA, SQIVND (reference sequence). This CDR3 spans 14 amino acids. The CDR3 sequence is CASLTGGRGNTIYF. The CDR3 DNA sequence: TGTGCCAGCCTAACAGGGGGCCGGGGAAACACCATATATTTT.

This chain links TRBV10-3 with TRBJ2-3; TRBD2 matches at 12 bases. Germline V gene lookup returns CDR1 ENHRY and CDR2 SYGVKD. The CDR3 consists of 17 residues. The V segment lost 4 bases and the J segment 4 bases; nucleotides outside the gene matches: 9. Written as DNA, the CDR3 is TGTGCCATCAGTGCTCAACCACTAGCGGGAGGCCCAGATACGCAGTATTTT. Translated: CAISAQPLAGGPDTQYF.

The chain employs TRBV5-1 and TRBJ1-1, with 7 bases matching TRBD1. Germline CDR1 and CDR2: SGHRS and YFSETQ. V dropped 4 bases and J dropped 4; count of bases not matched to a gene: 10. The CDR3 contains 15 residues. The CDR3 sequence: CASSVSTGRVTEAFF. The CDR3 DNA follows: TGCGCCAGCAGCGTGTCGACAGGGCGGGTCACTGAAGCTTTCTTT.

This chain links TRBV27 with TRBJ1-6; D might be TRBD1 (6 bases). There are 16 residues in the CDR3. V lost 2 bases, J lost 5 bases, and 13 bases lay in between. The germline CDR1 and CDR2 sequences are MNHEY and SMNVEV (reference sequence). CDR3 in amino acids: CASSLNWRGNNSPLHF. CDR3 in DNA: TGTGCCAGCAGTTTAAATTGGAGGGGGAATAATTCACCCCTCCACTTT.

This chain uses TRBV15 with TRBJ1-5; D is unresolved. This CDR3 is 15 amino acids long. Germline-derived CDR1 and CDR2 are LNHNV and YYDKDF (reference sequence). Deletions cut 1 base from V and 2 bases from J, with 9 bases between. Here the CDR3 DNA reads TGTGCCACCAGCAGAGGGGCCCACGGCAATCAGCCCCAGCATTTT. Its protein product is CATSRGAHGNQPQHF.